The 20 T cell receptor beta chains presented below share a single source sample, sequenced in a study of blood T cells in healthy people across ages. Using a J-beta primer mix together with a sample-barcoded 5' primer, a second PCR was run for 7 to 11 cycles. TCRdb passed the 5' RACE reads through MiXCR, listing each CDR3 protein once. The sample lists about 1.4 million distinct CDR3 sequences; roughly 59% were seen once. Material for sequencing was blood. All receptors derive from a young man in good health.

This clonotype showed up just a few times. V and J are TRBV4-2 and TRBJ2-5; D is perhaps TRBD2 (6 bases). Trimming cost V 1 base and J 2 bases, with 14 bases left between them. Germline V gene sequence: CDR1 LGHNA, CDR2 YNFKEQ. This CDR3 is 16 amino acids long. The CDR3 DNA follows: TGTGCCAGCAGCCAAGCCCCCGCGGGGAGACAAGAGACCCAGTACTTC. Translation: CASSQAPAGRQETQYF.

This clonotype has a handful of counts. This chain uses TRBV2 with TRBJ2-6, with D unresolved. From germline, CDR1 is SNHLY and CDR2 FYNNEI. The CDR3 is 15 residues long. V was cut by 6 bases and J by 3 bases, with 12 bases left in between. The CDR3 DNA reads TGTGCCAGCAGCCGGAATCGGGTTGGGGCCAACGTCCTGACTTTC. Protein product: CASSRNRVGANVLTF.

In this sample, this clonotype turned up a few times. The chain combines TRBV4-1 with TRBJ2-7; TRBD1 matches at 9 bases. Germline V gene sequence: CDR1 MGHRA, CDR2 YSYEKL. The length of the CDR3 is 15 residues. With V trimmed by 4 bases and J by 5 bases, 9 bases remained unmatched. CDR3 sequence: CASSRRDRDFHEQYF. CDR3 DNA: TGCGCCAGCAGCCGCCGGGACAGGGACTTCCACGAGCAGTACTTC.

V gene TRBV7-2 combines with J gene TRBJ2-5, with 8 bases that match TRBD2. J lost 11 bases, V lost 4 bases, and 18 bases had no gene match. Per the germline V gene, CDR1 is SGHTA and CDR2 is FQGNSA. CDR3 size: 16 residues. The CDR3 coding sequence is TGTGCCAGCAGCTGGCCGGGGGGGACTAATGGAGATGAGCAGTACTTC. This gives the protein CASSWPGGTNGDEQYF. Full variable domain (outside the CDR3, taken from reference TRBV7-2 and TRBJ2-5): GAGVSQSPSNKVTEKGKDVELRCDPISGHTALYWYRQSLGQGLEFLIYFQGNSAPDKSGLPSDRFSAERTGGSVSTLTIQRTQQEDSAVYLCASSWPGGTNGDEQYFGPGTRLLVL.

The J gene is TRBJ1-2, the V gene TRBV12-3 or TRBV12-4; tentatively, D is TRBD1 (5 bases). V lost 2 bases and J lost 5, with 12 bases in between. CDR3 length: 14 residues. The CDR3 is CASSLQGPSYGYTF. The CDR3 DNA sequence: TGTGCCAGCAGTTTACAGGGCCCGTCATATGGCTACACCTTC.

The chain has TRBV3-1 and TRBJ1-4; D remains unclear. The CDR3 runs 19 residues. Germline lookup yields CDR1 LGHDT and CDR2 YNNKEL (reference sequence). V lost 0 bases and J lost 3, with 20 bases in between. The CDR3 loop is CASSQDQSRGVTANEKLFF. The CDR3 nucleotides read TGTGCCAGCAGCCAAGATCAGAGTCGTGGGGTTACCGCTAATGAAAAACTGTTTTTT.

This clonotype occurred a few times. The chain combines TRBV5-1 with TRBJ2-1; 7 bases fit TRBD2. V lost 4 bases, J lost 0 bases, and 10 bases stayed unmatched. The CDR3 is 17 residues long. CDR1 and CDR2 (germline): SGHRS, YFSETQ. CDR3 loop: CASSPLIGGISYNEQFF. CDR3 DNA: TGCGCCAGCAGCCCGCTCATCGGGGGGATCTCCTACAATGAGCAGTTCTTC.

The genes are TRBV12-5 and TRBJ2-5; 7 bases are shared with TRBD1. TRBJ2-7 matches the DNA end more closely, so the J call is doubtful. The CDR3 is made up of 16 amino acids. Germline V gene lookup returns CDR1 LGHNT and CDR2 FRNRAP. CDR3 DNA sequence: TGTGCTAGTGGTTTGGTAACGGGACAGCTAACCTACGAGCAGTACTTC. Protein sequence: CASGLVTGQLTYEQYF.

The V and J genes are TRBV20-1 and TRBJ2-1; TRBD2 matches 9 bases. The CDR3 loop spans 16 amino acids. With V trimmed by 5 bases and J by 1 base, 9 bases remained unmatched. Germline loops: CDR1 DFQATT, CDR2 SNEGSKA (reference sequence). CDR3 in amino acids: CSAPAWSGRSYNEQFF. The CDR3 nucleotides read TGCAGTGCTCCCGCTTGGAGCGGGAGGTCCTACAATGAGCAGTTCTTC.

CDR3 residues: CAISESSGGQGREPQHF. CDR3 nucleotide sequence: TGTGCCATCAGTGAGTCTTCGGGGGGACAGGGAAGAGAGCCCCAGCATTTT. V gene TRBV10-3 combines with J gene TRBJ1-5, with TRBD1 matching 9 bases. V was pared by 0 bases and J by 8 bases, with 11 bases of the junction left unmatched. CDR3 length: 17 residues. CDR1 is ENHRY, CDR2 SYGVKD, per germline.

This chain links TRBV20-1 with TRBJ1-6, with D hard to call. Germline CDR1 and CDR2: DFQATT and SNEGSKA (reference sequence). The CDR3 consists of 11 residues. V shed 5 bases and J shed 13 bases, with 12 bases lying between them. CDR3 nucleotide sequence: TGCAGTGCTGGCGATCGGGCGCCCCTCCACTTT. Translated: CSAGDRAPLHF.

The chain employs TRBV7-6 and TRBJ1-2; possible D gene TRBD1, 6 bases. The length of the CDR3 is 15 residues. Between the trimmed V and J ends, which lost 5 bases and 4 bases, there was a span of 17 bases. Germline V lookup: CDR1 SGHVS, CDR2 FNYEAQ. CDR3 DNA: TGTGCCAGCAGCGGGGGGCAGGCGACTCCCTATGGCTACACCTTC. Its protein product is CASSGGQATPYGYTF. Complete variable domain (other parts from reference TRBV7-6 and TRBJ1-2): GAGVSQSPRYKVTKRGQDVALRCDPISGHVSLYWYRQALGQGPEFLTYFNYEAQQDKSGLPNDRFSAERPEGSISTLTIQRTEQRDSAMYRCASSGGQATPYGYTFGSGTRLTVV.

The chain joins TRBV20-1 to TRBJ2-7, with D tentatively TRBD2 (5 bases). V was clipped by 3 bases and J by 2 bases, with 20 bases between them. Germline assignment: CDR1 DFQATT and CDR2 SNEGSKA (reference sequence). This CDR3 has 16 amino acids. The DNA of the CDR3 is TGCAGTGCTAGGGAAGCTGACTATTCCTGGACCTACGAGCAGTACTTC. Protein: CSAREADYSWTYEQYF.

The chain links TRBV2 to TRBJ2-7; 9 bases are shared with TRBD1. V was pared by 8 bases and J by 5 bases, with 10 bases of the junction left unmatched. Germline CDR1 and CDR2: SNHLY and FYNNEI. This CDR3 has 14 residues. CDR3 sequence reads: CASYETGGINEQYF. CDR3 sequence (DNA): TGTGCCAGCTACGAAACAGGGGGCATCAACGAGCAGTACTTC.

The rearrangement links TRBV6-5 to TRBJ2-7, with TRBD2 matching over 10 bases. V lost 9 bases, J lost 0 bases, and 8 bases stayed unmatched. The CDR3 contains 15 residues. The germline V gene encodes CDR1 MNHEY and CDR2 SVGAGI. The CDR3: CASGLTSGTSYEQYF. CDR3 nucleotide sequence: TGTGCCAGTGGCCTTACTAGCGGGACCTCCTACGAGCAGTACTTC.

The chain links TRBV4-2 to TRBJ2-7; a possible D gene is TRBD1 (5 bases). Per germline, CDR1 LGHNA and CDR2 YNFKEQ. CDR3 length: 15 residues. V was cut by 4 bases and J by 2 bases, with 15 bases left in between. The CDR3 nucleotides are TGTGCCAGCAGCCCAGATAGAGGACATGCCTACGAGCAGTACTTC. Its protein is CASSPDRGHAYEQYF.

The chain couples TRBV20-1 to TRBJ1-5; 7 nucleotides agree with TRBD1. The V gene's germline CDR1 is DFQATT and CDR2 SNEGSKA (reference sequence). The V segment lost 5 bases and the J segment 6 bases; nucleotides outside the gene matches: 7. This CDR3 comprises 13 residues. CDR3 DNA: TGCAGTGCTGGGACAGACAAAGGTCAGCCCCAGCATTTT. It specifies CSAGTDKGQPQHF.

In this sample, this clonotype turned up a few times. The chain links TRBV7-9 to TRBJ1-2; D unresolved. In germline, CDR1 is SEHNR, CDR2 FQNEAQ (reference sequence). Trimming removed 1 base at V and 8 bases at J, with 20 bases between. The CDR3 has 16 amino acids. The CDR3 spells CASSLDPLQRERGYTF. The CDR3 nucleotides read TGTGCCAGCAGCTTAGACCCCCTTCAAAGGGAGAGGGGCTACACCTTC. The complete variable domain, with remaining parts taken from reference TRBV7-9 and TRBJ1-2, reads DTGVSQNPRHKITKRGQNVTFRCDPISEHNRLYWYRQTLGQGPEFLTYFQNEAQLEKSRLLSDRFSAERPKGSFSTLEIQRTEQGDSAMYLCASSLDPLQRERGYTFGSGTRLTVV.

The chain links TRBV2 to TRBJ1-2; D remains unclear. CDR1 is SNHLY and CDR2 is FYNNEI in the germline V gene. This CDR3 has 16 amino acids. The V and J ends lost 1 base and 7 bases respectively, with 19 bases between them. The chain's CDR3 is CASSEGATLVGGGYTF. The DNA for the CDR3 is TGTGCCAGCAGTGAAGGGGCGACACTGGTAGGAGGTGGCTACACCTTC.

CDR3 in amino acids: CASSYSMQGHYNEQFF. The CDR3 DNA is TGTGCCAGCAGTTACTCGATGCAGGGTCACTACAATGAGCAGTTCTTC. J is TRBJ2-1 and V is TRBV6-6; possible D gene TRBD1, 5 bases. The CDR3 is 16 residues long. Germline-derived CDR1 and CDR2 are MNHNY and SVGAGI (reference sequence). Trimming took 0 bases from V and 3 from J, leaving 12 bases between them.